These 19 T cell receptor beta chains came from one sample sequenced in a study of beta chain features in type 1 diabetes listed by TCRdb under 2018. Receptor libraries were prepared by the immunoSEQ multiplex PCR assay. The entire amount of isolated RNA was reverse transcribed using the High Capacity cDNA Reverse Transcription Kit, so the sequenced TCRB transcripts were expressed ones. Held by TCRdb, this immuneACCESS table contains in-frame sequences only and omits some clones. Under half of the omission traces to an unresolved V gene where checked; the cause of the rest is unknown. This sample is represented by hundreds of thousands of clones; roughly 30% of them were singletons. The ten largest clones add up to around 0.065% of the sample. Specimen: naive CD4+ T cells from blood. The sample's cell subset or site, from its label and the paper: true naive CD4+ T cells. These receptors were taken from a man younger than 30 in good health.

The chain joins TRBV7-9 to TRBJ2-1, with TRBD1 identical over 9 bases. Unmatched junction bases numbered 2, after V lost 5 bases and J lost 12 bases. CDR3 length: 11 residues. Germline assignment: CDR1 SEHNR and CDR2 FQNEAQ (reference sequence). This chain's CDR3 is CASSPGQGQFF. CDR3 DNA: TGTGCCAGCAGCCCGGGACAGGGGCAGTTCTTC.

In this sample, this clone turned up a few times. The CDR3 is CASRRDGKLFF. The CDR3 coding sequence is TGTGCCAGCAGAAGAGACGGAAAACTGTTTTTT. V usage is TRBV2 and J usage is TRBJ1-4; D not resolved. V was clipped by 6 bases and J by 10 bases, with 9 bases between them. Germline V gives CDR1 SNHLY, CDR2 FYNNEI. The CDR3 totals 11 residues.

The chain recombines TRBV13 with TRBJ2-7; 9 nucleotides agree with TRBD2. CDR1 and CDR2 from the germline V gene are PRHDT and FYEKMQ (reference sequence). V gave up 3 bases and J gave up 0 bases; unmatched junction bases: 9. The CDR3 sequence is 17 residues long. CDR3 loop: CASSFLTNSGSSYEQYF. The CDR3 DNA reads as TGTGCCAGCAGCTTTTTGACGAATAGCGGGAGCTCCTACGAGCAGTACTTC.

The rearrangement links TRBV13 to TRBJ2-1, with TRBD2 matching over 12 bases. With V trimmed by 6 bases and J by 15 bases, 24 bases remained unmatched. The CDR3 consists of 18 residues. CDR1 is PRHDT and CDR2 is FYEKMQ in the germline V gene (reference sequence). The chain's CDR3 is CASSPRPTSGRPVASWFF. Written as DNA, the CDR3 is TGTGCCAGCAGTCCTCGACCGACTAGCGGGAGACCGGTTGCTTCTTGGTTCTTC.

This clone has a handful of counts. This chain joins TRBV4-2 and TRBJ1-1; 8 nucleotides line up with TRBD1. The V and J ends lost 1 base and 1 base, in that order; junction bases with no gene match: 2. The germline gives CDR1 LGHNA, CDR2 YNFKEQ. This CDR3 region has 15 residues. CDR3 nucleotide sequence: TGTGCCAGCAGCCAAGGGACAGGGCCGAACACTGAAGCTTTCTTT. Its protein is CASSQGTGPNTEAFF.

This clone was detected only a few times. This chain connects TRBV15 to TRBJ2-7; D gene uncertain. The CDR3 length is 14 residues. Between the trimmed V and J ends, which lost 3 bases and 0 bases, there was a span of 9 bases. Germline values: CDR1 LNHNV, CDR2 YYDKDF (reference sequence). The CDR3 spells CATSREWPSYEQYF. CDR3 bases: TGTGCCACCAGCAGGGAGTGGCCCTCCTACGAGCAGTACTTC. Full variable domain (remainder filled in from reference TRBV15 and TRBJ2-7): DAMVIQNPRYQVTQFGKPVTLSCSQTLNHNVMYWYQQKSSQAPKLLFHYYDKDFNNEADTPDNFQSRRPNTSFCFLDIRSPGLGDTAMYLCATSREWPSYEQYFGPGTRLTVT.

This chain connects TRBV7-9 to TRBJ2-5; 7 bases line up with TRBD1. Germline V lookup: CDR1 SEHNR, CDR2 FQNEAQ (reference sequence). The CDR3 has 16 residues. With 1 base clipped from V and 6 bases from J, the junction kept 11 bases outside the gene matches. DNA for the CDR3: TGTGCCAGCAGCTTAGATCTGACAGGGCGTTGGAAGACCCAGTACTTC. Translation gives CASSLDLTGRWKTQYF.

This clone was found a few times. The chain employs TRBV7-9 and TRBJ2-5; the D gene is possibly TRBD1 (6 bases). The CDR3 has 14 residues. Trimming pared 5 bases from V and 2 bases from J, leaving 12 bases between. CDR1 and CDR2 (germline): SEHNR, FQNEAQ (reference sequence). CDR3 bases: TGTGCCAGCAGCCCCCGGACAGTACAAGAGACCCAGTACTTC. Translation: CASSPRTVQETQYF.

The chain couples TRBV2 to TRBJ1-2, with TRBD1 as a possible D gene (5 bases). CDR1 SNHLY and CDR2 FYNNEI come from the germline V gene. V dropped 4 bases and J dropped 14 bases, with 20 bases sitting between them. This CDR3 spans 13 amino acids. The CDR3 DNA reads TGTGCCAGCAGTGTTTTACAGGACCACGTGAGGACCTTC. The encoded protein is CASSVLQDHVRTF.

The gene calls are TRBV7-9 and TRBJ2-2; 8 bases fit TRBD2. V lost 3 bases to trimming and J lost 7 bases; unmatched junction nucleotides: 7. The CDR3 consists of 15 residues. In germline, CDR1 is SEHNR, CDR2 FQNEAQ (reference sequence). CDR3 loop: CASSFASGSHGELFF. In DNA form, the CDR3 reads TGTGCCAGCAGCTTTGCTAGCGGGTCGCACGGGGAGCTGTTTTTT.

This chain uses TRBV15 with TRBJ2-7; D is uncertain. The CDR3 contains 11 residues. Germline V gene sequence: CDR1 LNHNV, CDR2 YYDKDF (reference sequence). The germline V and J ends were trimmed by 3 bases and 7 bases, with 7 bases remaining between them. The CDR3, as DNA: TGTGCCACCAGCAGGACTGGGGAGCAGTACTTC. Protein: CATSRTGEQYF. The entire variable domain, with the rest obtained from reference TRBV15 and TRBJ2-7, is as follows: DAMVIQNPRYQVTQFGKPVTLSCSQTLNHNVMYWYQQKSSQAPKLLFHYYDKDFNNEADTPDNFQSRRPNTSFCFLDIRSPGLGDTAMYLCATSRTGEQYFGPGTRLTVT.

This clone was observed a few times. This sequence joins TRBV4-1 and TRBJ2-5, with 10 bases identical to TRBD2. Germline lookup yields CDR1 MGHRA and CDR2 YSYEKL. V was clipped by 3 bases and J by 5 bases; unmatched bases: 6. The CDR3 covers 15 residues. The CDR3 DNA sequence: TGCGCCAGCAGCCACCTAGCGGGAGTACCCGAGACCCAGTACTTC. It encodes CASSHLAGVPETQYF.

This chain's CDR3 is CASSQSHRGSSEEQYF. In nucleotides, the CDR3 is TGCGCCAGCAGTCAATCTCACAGGGGGTCCTCAGAGGAGCAGTACTTC. The rearrangement joins TRBV23-1 to TRBJ2-7; 8 bases align to TRBD1. Being an ORF, TRBV23-1 has a function that is uncertain. The CDR3 is 16 residues long. Germline trimming cut 0 bases from V and 7 bases from J; bases unmatched to any gene: 11.

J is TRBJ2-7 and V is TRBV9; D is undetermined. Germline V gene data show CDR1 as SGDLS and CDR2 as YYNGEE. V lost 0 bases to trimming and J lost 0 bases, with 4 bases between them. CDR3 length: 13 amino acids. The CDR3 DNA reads TGTGCCAGCAGCGTAGACGACTCCTACGAGCAGTACTTC. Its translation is CASSVDDSYEQYF.

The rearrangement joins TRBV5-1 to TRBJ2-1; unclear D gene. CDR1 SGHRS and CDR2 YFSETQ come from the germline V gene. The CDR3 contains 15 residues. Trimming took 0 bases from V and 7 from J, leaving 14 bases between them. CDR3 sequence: CASSLGGNAPNEQFF. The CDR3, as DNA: TGCGCCAGCAGCTTGGGAGGAAACGCCCCTAATGAGCAGTTCTTC.

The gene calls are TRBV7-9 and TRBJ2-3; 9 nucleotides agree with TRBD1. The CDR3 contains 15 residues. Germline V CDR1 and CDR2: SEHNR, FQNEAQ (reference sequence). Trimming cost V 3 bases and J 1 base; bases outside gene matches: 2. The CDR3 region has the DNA TGTGCCAGCAGCTTCCGACAGGGGGGCACAGATACGCAGTATTTT. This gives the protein CASSFRQGGTDTQYF.

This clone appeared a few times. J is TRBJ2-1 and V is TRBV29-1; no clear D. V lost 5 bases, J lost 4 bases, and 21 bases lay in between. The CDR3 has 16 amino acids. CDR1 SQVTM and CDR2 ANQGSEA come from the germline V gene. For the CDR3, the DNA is TGCAGCGTTCACTTGCTTCTCCATGATAGATACAATGAGCAGTTCTTC. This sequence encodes CSVHLLLHDRYNEQFF.

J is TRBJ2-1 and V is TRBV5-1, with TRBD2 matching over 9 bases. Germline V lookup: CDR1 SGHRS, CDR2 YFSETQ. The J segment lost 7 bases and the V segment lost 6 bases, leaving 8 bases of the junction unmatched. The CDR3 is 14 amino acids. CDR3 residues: CASTQGSGGNEQFF. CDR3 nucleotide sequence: TGCGCCAGCACCCAAGGAAGCGGGGGGAATGAGCAGTTCTTC.

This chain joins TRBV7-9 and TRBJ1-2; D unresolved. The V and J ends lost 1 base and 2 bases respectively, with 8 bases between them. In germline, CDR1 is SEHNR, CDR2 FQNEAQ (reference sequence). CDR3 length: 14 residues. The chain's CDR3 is CASSLGWENYGYTF. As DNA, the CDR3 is TGTGCCAGCAGCTTAGGTTGGGAAAACTATGGCTACACCTTC. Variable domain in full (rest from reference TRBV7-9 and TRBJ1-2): DTGVSQNPRHKITKRGQNVTFRCDPISEHNRLYWYRQTLGQGPEFLTYFQNEAQLEKSRLLSDRFSAERPKGSFSTLEIQRTEQGDSAMYLCASSLGWENYGYTFGSGTRLTVV.